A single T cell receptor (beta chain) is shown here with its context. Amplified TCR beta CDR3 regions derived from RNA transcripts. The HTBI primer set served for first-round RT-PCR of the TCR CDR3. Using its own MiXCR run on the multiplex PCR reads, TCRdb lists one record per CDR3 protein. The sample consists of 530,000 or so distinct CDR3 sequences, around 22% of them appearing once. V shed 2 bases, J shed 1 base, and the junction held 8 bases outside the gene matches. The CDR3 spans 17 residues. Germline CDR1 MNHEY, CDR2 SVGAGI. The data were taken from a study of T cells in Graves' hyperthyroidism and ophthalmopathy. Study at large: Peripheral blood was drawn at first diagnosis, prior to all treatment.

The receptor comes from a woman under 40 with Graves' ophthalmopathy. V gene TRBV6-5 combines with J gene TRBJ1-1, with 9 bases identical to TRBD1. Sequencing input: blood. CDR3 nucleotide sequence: TGTGCCAGCAGTTACCGCGCATCGGGACAGGGGAACACTGAAGCTTTCTTT. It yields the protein CASSYRASGQGNTEAFF.